Listed below are T cell receptor beta chains from one sample, sequenced in a study of cytomegalovirus exposure and HLA in healthy donors. Sequencing used immunoSEQ multiplex PCR; TCRdb keeps in-frame clones, though not all of them. The repertoire holds about 140,000 clones, with approximately 79% as singletons. Sequenced input: PBMCs. These receptors came from a man aged 18 to 30 in good health and CMV-seronegative. The CDR3 runs from the conserved cysteine through the conserved F or W. Fields, in order: CDR3 length, D gene, clone size, J gene, V gene, CDR3 protein, CDR3 DNA. D genes are given only for firm matches. Expanded clones are given a class, and other clones once, few, many or no size at all.

len: 17
d_gene: TRBD1
abundance: NA
j_gene: TRBJ1-6
v_gene: TRBV18
CDR3aa: CASSPARTGRNNSPLHF
CDR3nt: TGTGCCAGCTCACCGGCCAGGACAGGGAGGAATAATTCACCCCTCCACTTT

len: 14
d_gene: TRBD1
abundance: NA
j_gene: TRBJ1-4
v_gene: TRBV30
CDR3aa: CAWSPDRGGRKLFF
CDR3nt: TGTGCCTGGAGTCCCGACAGGGGGGGGAGGAAACTGTTTTTT

len: 15
d_gene: NA
abundance: NA
j_gene: TRBJ1-1
v_gene: TRBV2
CDR3aa: CASSPPGHRTTEAFF
CDR3nt: TGTGCCAGCAGCCCCCCGGGACACAGGACGACTGAAGCTTTCTTT

len: 15
d_gene: NA
abundance: NA
j_gene: TRBJ1-5
v_gene: TRBV7-8
CDR3aa: CASSPRETVNQPQHF
CDR3nt: TGTGCCAGCAGCCCGAGAGAGACAGTAAATCAGCCCCAGCATTTT

len: 14
d_gene: NA
abundance: NA
j_gene: TRBJ1-6
v_gene: TRBV4-1
CDR3aa: CASSQEDYPSPLHF
CDR3nt: TGCGCCAGCAGCCAAGAGGACTACCCTTCACCCCTCCACTTT

len: 14
d_gene: NA
abundance: NA
j_gene: TRBJ2-1
v_gene: TRBV27
CDR3aa: CASSPGGTYNEQFF
CDR3nt: TGTGCCAGCAGCCCCGGCGGGACCTACAATGAGCAGTTCTTC

len: 13
d_gene: TRBD2
abundance: NA
j_gene: TRBJ2-5
v_gene: TRBV7-2
CDR3aa: CASSTGLAETQYF
CDR3nt: TGTGCCAGCAGCACGGGACTAGCAGAGACCCAGTACTTC

len: 15
d_gene: TRBD1
abundance: NA
j_gene: TRBJ2-5
v_gene: TRBV10-3
CDR3aa: CAISESRDSQETQYF
CDR3nt: TGTGCCATCAGTGAGTCTCGGGACAGTCAAGAGACCCAGTACTTC

len: 18
d_gene: TRBD1
abundance: NA
j_gene: TRBJ2-5
v_gene: TRBV7-9
CDR3aa: CASSLGRRIGTAQETQYF
CDR3nt: TGTGCCAGCAGCTTAGGACGGAGAATCGGGACAGCCCAAGAGACCCAGTACTTC

len: 14
d_gene: NA
abundance: NA
j_gene: TRBJ2-7
v_gene: TRBV5-5
CDR3aa: CASSLAVVSYEQYF
CDR3nt: TGTGCCAGCAGCTTGGCCGTAGTCTCCTACGAGCAGTACTTC

len: 14
d_gene: TRBD1
abundance: NA
j_gene: TRBJ1-4
v_gene: TRBV7-9
CDR3aa: CSSSLRQGNEKLFF
CDR3nt: TGTTCCAGCAGCTTAAGACAGGGGAATGAAAAACTGTTTTTT

len: 14
d_gene: TRBD1
abundance: NA
j_gene: TRBJ2-7
v_gene: TRBV19
CDR3aa: CASSPRTGSYEQYF
CDR3nt: TGTGCCAGTAGTCCTAGGACAGGGAGCTACGAGCAGTACTTC

len: 16
d_gene: NA
abundance: NA
j_gene: TRBJ2-2
v_gene: TRBV5-4
CDR3aa: CASSLGGGANTGELFF
CDR3nt: TGTGCCAGCAGCTTGGGCGGGGGCGCGAACACCGGGGAGCTGTTTTTT

len: 13
d_gene: NA
abundance: NA
j_gene: TRBJ2-1
v_gene: TRBV7-3
CDR3aa: CASSGGTDLEQFF
CDR3nt: TGTGCCAGCAGCGGAGGGACTGACCTTGAGCAGTTCTTC

len: 15
d_gene: TRBD1
abundance: NA
j_gene: TRBJ1-2
v_gene: TRBV5-1
CDR3aa: CASSLEGDRIKGYTF
CDR3nt: TGCGCCAGCAGCTTGGAGGGGGACAGGATAAAGGGCTACACCTTC

len: 13
d_gene: NA
abundance: NA
j_gene: TRBJ1-2
v_gene: TRBV7-8
CDR3aa: CASSLTGDYGYTF
CDR3nt: TGTGCCAGCAGCTTAACAGGAGACTATGGCTACACCTTC

len: 13
d_gene: TRBD1
abundance: NA
j_gene: TRBJ1-1
v_gene: TRBV6-1
CDR3aa: CASRVDRAGEAFF
CDR3nt: TGTGCCAGCAGGGTGGACAGGGCTGGTGAAGCTTTCTTT

len: 16
d_gene: NA
abundance: NA
j_gene: TRBJ2-2
v_gene: TRBV11-3
CDR3aa: CASSLVSQGGTGELFF
CDR3nt: TGTGCCAGCAGCTTAGTGTCTCAGGGAGGCACCGGGGAGCTGTTTTTT

len: 14
d_gene: NA
abundance: once
j_gene: TRBJ2-7
v_gene: TRBV7-2
CDR3aa: CASSLGGKPYEQYF
CDR3nt: TGTGCCAGCAGCTTAGGTGGCAAACCCTACGAGCAGTACTTC

len: 13
d_gene: NA
abundance: NA
j_gene: TRBJ1-6
v_gene: TRBV4-3
CDR3aa: CASSLSRQSPLHF
CDR3nt: TGCGCCAGCAGCCTAAGCCGTCAATCACCCCTCCACTTT

len: 15
d_gene: TRBD2
abundance: NA
j_gene: TRBJ2-3
v_gene: TRBV6-4
CDR3aa: CASSGMGGLGDTQYF
CDR3nt: TGTGCCAGCAGTGGTATGGGGGGGTTAGGAGATACGCAGTATTTT

len: 14
d_gene: NA
abundance: NA
j_gene: TRBJ1-1
v_gene: TRBV19
CDR3aa: CASSPQGTNTEAFF
CDR3nt: TGTGCCAGTAGTCCCCAGGGGACAAACACTGAAGCTTTCTTT

len: 14
d_gene: TRBD1
abundance: NA
j_gene: TRBJ2-5
v_gene: TRBV7-6
CDR3aa: CASSWTGGQETQYF
CDR3nt: TGTGCCAGCAGCTGGACAGGGGGCCAAGAGACCCAGTACTTC

len: 15
d_gene: NA
abundance: NA
j_gene: TRBJ2-2
v_gene: TRBV9
CDR3aa: CASSVGDLTTGELLF
CDR3nt: TGTGCCAGCAGCGTGGGGGACTTAACCACCGGGGAGCTGCTTTTT

len: 15
d_gene: NA
abundance: NA
j_gene: TRBJ2-5
v_gene: TRBV5-4
CDR3aa: CASSRPGFDQETQYF
CDR3nt: TGTGCCAGCAGCAGGCCAGGGTTCGACCAAGAGACCCAGTACTTC

len: 14
d_gene: NA
abundance: NA
j_gene: TRBJ1-4
v_gene: TRBV30
CDR3aa: CAWSVPGRSEKLFF
CDR3nt: TGTGCCTGGAGTGTACCCGGGAGAAGTGAAAAACTGTTTTTT

len: 11
d_gene: NA
abundance: NA
j_gene: TRBJ1-2
v_gene: TRBV2
CDR3aa: CASREDYGYTF
CDR3nt: TGTGCCAGCAGGGAGGATTATGGCTACACCTTC

len: 14
d_gene: NA
abundance: NA
j_gene: TRBJ2-5
v_gene: TRBV5-1
CDR3aa: CASSLGQSGETQYF
CDR3nt: TGCGCCAGCAGCCTCGGACAGTCGGGGGAGACCCAGTACTTC

len: 16
d_gene: TRBD1
abundance: NA
j_gene: TRBJ1-6
v_gene: TRBV4-1
CDR3aa: CASSQEAGGHNSPLHF
CDR3nt: TGCGCCAGCAGCCAAGAGGCAGGGGGTCATAATTCACCCCTCCACTTT

len: 13
d_gene: NA
abundance: NA
j_gene: TRBJ2-5
v_gene: TRBV7-9
CDR3aa: CASRPGYQETQYF
CDR3nt: TGTGCCAGCAGACCGGGGTACCAAGAGACCCAGTACTTC

len: 11
d_gene: NA
abundance: NA
j_gene: TRBJ1-2
v_gene: TRBV5-8
CDR3aa: CASSQSPGYTF
CDR3nt: TGTGCCAGCAGCCAAAGCCCTGGCTACACCTTC

len: 14
d_gene: TRBD2
abundance: NA
j_gene: TRBJ2-2
v_gene: TRBV19
CDR3aa: CASSILAGAGELFF
CDR3nt: TGTGCCAGTAGTATCCTAGCGGGGGCCGGGGAGCTGTTTTTT

len: 13
d_gene: NA
abundance: NA
j_gene: TRBJ1-1
v_gene: TRBV6-1
CDR3aa: CASSASGNTEAFF
CDR3nt: TGTGCCAGCAGTGCCTCAGGGAACACTGAAGCTTTCTTT

len: 14
d_gene: TRBD1
abundance: NA
j_gene: TRBJ2-7
v_gene: TRBV5-1
CDR3aa: CASSRTGLPYEQYF
CDR3nt: TGCGCCAGCAGTCGGACAGGTCTGCCCTACGAGCAGTACTTC

len: 16
d_gene: TRBD2
abundance: NA
j_gene: TRBJ2-1
v_gene: TRBV2
CDR3aa: CASSAPGLAGHNEQFF
CDR3nt: TGTGCCAGCAGCGCCCCGGGACTAGCGGGCCACAATGAGCAGTTCTTC

len: 17
d_gene: NA
abundance: NA
j_gene: TRBJ2-2
v_gene: TRBV5-1
CDR3aa: CASSDREQILNTGELFF
CDR3nt: TGCGCCAGCAGCGACCGGGAACAGATTCTTAACACCGGGGAGCTGTTTTTT

len: 15
d_gene: NA
abundance: NA
j_gene: TRBJ1-4
v_gene: TRBV9
CDR3aa: CASSVAQGGGEKLFF
CDR3nt: TGTGCCAGCAGCGTAGCTCAAGGGGGTGGAGAAAAACTGTTTTTT

len: 13
d_gene: TRBD2
abundance: NA
j_gene: TRBJ2-5
v_gene: TRBV18
CDR3aa: CASSPLGGKTQYF
CDR3nt: TGTGCCAGCTCACCGCTCGGGGGGAAGACCCAGTACTTC

len: 12
d_gene: NA
abundance: NA
j_gene: TRBJ1-3
v_gene: TRBV30
CDR3aa: CASHNSGNTIYF
CDR3nt: TGTGCCTCCCACAACTCTGGAAACACCATATATTTT

len: 16
d_gene: NA
abundance: NA
j_gene: TRBJ2-2
v_gene: TRBV18
CDR3aa: CASSPLVGGTTGELFF
CDR3nt: TGTGCCAGCTCACCACTGGTCGGGGGAACCACCGGGGAGCTGTTTTTT